A single sample is the source of the 18 T cell receptor beta chains below, sequenced in a study of cytomegalovirus exposure and HLA in healthy donors. The PCR employed 60 Vbeta primers together with 13 Jbeta primers. Repertoires were generated with immunoSEQ multiplex PCR, while TCRdb's copy carries only in-frame clones and drops some. This table holds under 150,000 clones, less than 85% found once. Sequencing was carried out using PBMCs. The receptors here all came from a man younger than 45 in good health and CMV-seronegative.

The chain is built from TRBV18 and TRBJ2-7; perhaps TRBD1 as D (5 bases). The ends were cut back, 0 bases at V and 0 bases at J, with 6 bases in the middle. The CDR3 extends over 14 amino acids. From germline, CDR1 is KGHSH and CDR2 LQKENI. This CDR3 is CASSPPGLSYEQYF. CDR3 nucleotides: TGTGCCAGCTCACCACCGGGGCTCTCCTACGAGCAGTACTTC.

On this clone: One junction end does not reproduce the germline sequence, and a read error may be involved. The chain links TRBV5-1 to TRBJ1-2; 7 bases are shared with TRBD1. This CDR3 comprises 14 residues. The germline V gene has CDR1 SGHRS and CDR2 YFSETQ. CDR3 sequence (DNA): TGCGCCAGCAGTTATGGACAGGCGAACTATGGCTACCCCTTC. Amino acid sequence: CASSYGQANYGYPF.

This clone was counted a single time. This rearrangement joins TRBV7-2 to TRBJ2-1; TRBD2 agrees at 11 bases. This CDR3 is built from 15 residues. Germline CDR1 is SGHTA and CDR2 is FQGNSA. J lost 4 bases, V lost 4 bases, and 3 bases had no gene match. The CDR3 bases are TGTGCCAGCAGCTCGGGACTAGCGGAATACAATGAGCAGTTCTTC. It codes for CASSSGLAEYNEQFF.

Here the CDR3 DNA reads TGTGCCAGCAGCGCCCGTGCGGGTTACTCCTACAATGAGCAGTTCTTC. Encoded protein: CASSARAGYSYNEQFF. The chain employs TRBV9 and TRBJ2-1, with a possible D match to TRBD2 (5 bases). V lost 3 bases and J 0 bases, leaving 13 bases between the germline ends. The CDR3 spans 16 residues. The germline V gene encodes CDR1 SGDLS and CDR2 YYNGEE.

The genes are TRBV7-7 and TRBJ2-7; possible D gene TRBD1, 6 bases. Germline values: CDR1 SSHAT, CDR2 FNYEAQ (reference sequence). The CDR3 has 12 residues. V gave up 10 bases and J gave up 3 bases, with 13 bases separating them. CDR3 nucleotide sequence: TGTGCCAAACCGGGACAAAGCTACGAGCAGTACTTC. Translation gives CAKPGQSYEQYF.

A remark on this clone: Relative to the germline gene, one junction end is altered; a read error may explain this. The rearrangement uses TRBV5-1 and TRBJ2-1; 9 bases are a match to TRBD2. Germline V CDR1 and CDR2: SGHRS, YFSETQ. This CDR3 has 14 residues. CDR3 bases: TGCGCCAGCAGCGTTAGTAGCGGGAGTCCCCCCCAGGTCTTC. It translates to CASSVSSGSPPQVF.

The chain recombines TRBV7-8 with TRBJ2-3, with 7 bases that match TRBD1. Germline V gene lookup returns CDR1 SGHVS and CDR2 FQNEAQ. The V and J ends lost 0 bases and 0 bases, in that order; junction bases with no gene match: 3. CDR3 length: 16 residues. Written as DNA, the CDR3 is TGTGCCAGCAGCTTAGCCGGGACAGCTAGCACAGATACGCAGTATTTT. Residues: CASSLAGTASTDTQYF.

This chain joins TRBV19 and TRBJ1-4; TRBD1 agrees at 7 bases. Germline CDR1 LNHDA, CDR2 SQIVND (reference sequence). V was clipped by 3 bases and J by 6 bases; unmatched bases: 4. CDR3 size: 14 residues. The CDR3 DNA reads TGTGCCAGTAGTATCGGGACAGTGCATGAAAAACTGTTTTTT. It is translated as CASSIGTVHEKLFF.

This chain uses TRBV11-2 with TRBJ2-1; 7 positions match TRBD2. Looked up from germline, CDR1 is SGHAT and CDR2 is FQNNGV. This CDR3 has 16 residues. J gave up 0 bases and V 5 bases, and 7 bases lay outside the gene matches. The CDR3 sequence: CASSPPRGGSYNEQFF. The DNA for the CDR3 is TGTGCCAGCAGCCCGCCTCGCGGGGGCTCCTACAATGAGCAGTTCTTC.

In the case of this clone: One end of the junction fails to match germline, which may point to a read error. The gene calls are TRBV7-7 and TRBJ2-7, with a tentative D call TRBD2 (5 bases). This CDR3 has 15 amino acids. CDR1 SSHAT and CDR2 FNYEAQ come from the germline V gene (reference sequence). Here the CDR3 DNA reads TGTGCTAGCAGCTTAGAACCGGGAAACTCATACGAGCAGTACTTC. This gives the protein CASSLEPGNSYEQYF.

This chain connects TRBV4-2 to TRBJ1-2; 11 nucleotides agree with TRBD1. V lost 3 bases, J lost 6 bases, and 12 bases stayed unmatched. Germline V gives CDR1 LGHNA, CDR2 YNFKEQ. This CDR3 has 17 amino acids. The chain's CDR3 is CASSQDYRGQGDNGYTF. The CDR3 DNA reads TGTGCCAGCAGCCAGGACTATCGGGGACAGGGGGACAATGGCTACACCTTC.

The chain links TRBV5-1 to TRBJ2-2; the match to TRBD2 covers 10 bases. The CDR3 spans 15 residues. V trimming: 4 bases; J trimming: 4 bases; junction bases outside the gene matches: 4. Germline V CDR1 and CDR2: SGHRS, YFSETQ. The CDR3, as DNA: TGCGCCAGCAGCGTTGCTAGCGGGGGCACCGGGGAGCTGTTTTTT. Protein product: CASSVASGGTGELFF.

This chain connects TRBV30 to TRBJ1-5, with D possibly TRBD1 on 5 matching bases. Germline CDR1 reads GTSNPN; CDR2 reads SVGIG (reference sequence). The CDR3 loop spans 14 amino acids. Deletions cut 5 bases from V and 4 bases from J, with 15 bases between. CDR3 in DNA: TGTGCCTGGGGTGGGGGGGTAAGGAATCAGCCCCAGCATTTT. Encoded protein: CAWGGGVRNQPQHF. The full variable domain, its missing parts supplied by reference TRBV30 and TRBJ1-5, is SQTIHQWPATLVQPVGSPLSLECTVEGTSNPNLYWYRQAAGRGLQLLFYSVGIGQISSEVPQNLSASRPQDRQFILSSKKLLLSDSGFYLCAWGGGVRNQPQHFGDGTRLSIL.

The chain couples TRBV2 to TRBJ2-2; D call uncertain. The CDR3 contains 18 residues. Germline values: CDR1 SNHLY, CDR2 FYNNEI. Trimming cost V 2 bases and J 0 bases, with 16 bases left between them. The DNA of the CDR3 is TGTGCCAGCAGTGAAAATCCGCTTGGCTTGCCGAACACCGGGGAGCTGTTTTTT. Protein product: CASSENPLGLPNTGELFF. Using reference TRBV2 and TRBJ2-2 for the parts outside the CDR3, the full variable domain is EPEVTQTPSHQVTQMGQEVILRCVPISNHLYFYWYRQILGQKVEFLVSFYNNEISEKSEIFDDQFSVERPDGSNFTLKIRSTKLEDSAMYFCASSENPLGLPNTGELFFGEGSRLTVL.

The gene calls are TRBV9 and TRBJ2-5; D not certain. The CDR3 has 13 amino acids. V shed 3 bases and J shed 0 bases, with 6 bases lying between them. The germline V gene encodes CDR1 SGDLS and CDR2 YYNGEE. CDR3 coding DNA: TGTGCCAGCAGCGCCAGGTACCAAGAGACCCAGTACTTC. This sequence encodes CASSARYQETQYF. Based on the CDR3 plus reference TRBV9 and TRBJ2-5, the full variable domain is DSGVTQTPKHLITATGQRVTLRCSPRSGDLSVYWYQQSLDQGLQFLIQYYNGEERAKGNILERFSAQQFPDLHSELNLSSLELGDSALYFCASSARYQETQYFGPGTRLLVL.

V and J are TRBV7-9 and TRBJ2-1; 8 nucleotides line up with TRBD1. V lost 3 bases and J lost 6; bases outside the gene matches: 4. The CDR3 runs 14 residues. The germline V gene encodes CDR1 SEHNR and CDR2 FQNEAQ (reference sequence). The CDR3: CASSLGTGGNEQFF. CDR3 nucleotide sequence: TGTGCCAGCAGCTTGGGAACAGGGGGCAATGAGCAGTTCTTC.

The chain is built from TRBV6-1 and TRBJ1-5, with D possibly being TRBD1 (5 bases). Trimming cost V 7 bases and J 7 bases, with 14 bases left between them. From germline, CDR1 is MNHNS and CDR2 SASEGT. The CDR3 is made up of 13 amino acids. The CDR3 DNA reads TGTGCCAGCACGGGGGAAGGGAGGCAGCCCCAGCATTTT. As protein: CASTGEGRQPQHF.

This chain connects TRBV25-1 to TRBJ2-7; D possibly corresponds to TRBD2 (6 bases). CDR1 is MGHDK, CDR2 SYGVNS, per germline. The CDR3 is 15 amino acids. The V gene lost 2 bases and the J gene lost 2 bases, with 13 bases spanning the gap. The CDR3 DNA sequence: TGTGCCAGCAGTGAAGGATATAGCGGACCCTACGAGCAGTACTTC. Translated: CASSEGYSGPYEQYF.